The 21 T cell receptor beta chains listed next were all sequenced from one sample in a study of T cells in women clearing cervical HPV infection. The assay was immunoSEQ multiplex PCR, and TCRdb's table has in-frame clones only and misses some. The repertoire table contains 30,000 or so clones. Sequencing input: blood buffy coat. Source of these receptors: a woman aged 18 to 75 with a cervical HPV16 infection that either progressed to CIN3+ or cleared (not recorded which).

Remarks on this clone: The CDR3 end falls 3 residues outside the read, so it is completed with the germline J gene. The chain recombines TRBV20-1 with TRBJ1-4; the D is unclear. The CDR3 length is 12 residues. Trimming removed 2 bases at V and 5 bases at J, with 6 bases between. The germline V gene encodes CDR1 DFQATT and CDR2 SNEGSKA (reference sequence). CDR3 protein: CSARPENEKLFF. The CDR3 bases that were read are TGCAGTGCTAGACCAGAAAATGAAAAA.

Remarks on this clone: Sequencing ends 3 residues short of the CDR3 end; the germline J gene provides the rest. The V and J genes are TRBV6-1 and TRBJ1-2; 7 nucleotides align to TRBD1. Germline lookup yields CDR1 MNHNS and CDR2 SASEGT. The CDR3 totals 15 residues. The V and J ends lost 3 bases and 0 bases, in that order; junction bases with no gene match: 4. The covered CDR3 bases are TGTGCCAGCAGTGAGCCGGGGACAGCTAACTATGGC. Translated: CASSEPGTANYG. The whole CDR3 protein reads CASSEPGTANYGYTF.

As for this clone: The read is 3 residues too short to cover the CDR3 end, so that end is filled in from the germline J gene. The chain couples TRBV19 to TRBJ1-6; D not certain. V was trimmed by 7 bases and J by 8 bases, leaving 15 bases between them. CDR3 size: 14 residues. Germline-derived CDR1 and CDR2 are LNHDA and SQIVND (reference sequence). The covered CDR3 bases are TGTGCCAGTACCGTCGCCACCGCGGATTCACCC. Translation: CASTVATADSP. The full CDR3 reads CASTVATADSPLHF.

In regard to this clone: The CDR3 extends 3 residues past the end of the read, so its final part is completed from the germline J gene. V gene TRBV2 combines with J gene TRBJ1-1, with a tentative D call TRBD1 (5 bases). Germline V CDR1 and CDR2: SNHLY, FYNNEI. Trimming removed 5 bases at V and 6 bases at J, with 10 bases between. This CDR3 region has 12 residues. The covered CDR3 bases are TGTGCCAGCAGTAGCAGGGTGCCTGAA. Translation gives CASSSRVPE. The full CDR3 protein reads CASSSRVPEAFF. The variable domain in full, with the rest retrieved from reference TRBV2 and TRBJ1-1, is EPEVTQTPSHQVTQMGQEVILRCVPISNHLYFYWYRQILGQKVEFLVSFYNNEISEKSEIFDDQFSVERPDGSNFTLKIRSTKLEDSAMYFCASSSRVPEAFFGQGTRLTVV.

Note on this clone: The DNA ends 3 residues before the CDR3 does, and the rest of the CDR3 is filled in from the germline J gene. J is TRBJ1-6 and V is TRBV10-3, with D possibly being TRBD1 (5 bases). V lost 9 bases and J lost 5, with 14 bases in between. The V gene's germline CDR1 is ENHRY and CDR2 SYGVKD. The CDR3 is made up of 14 amino acids. The CDR3 bases that were read are TGTGCCATAATGAGACAGACCGATAATTCACCC. Protein product: CAIMRQTDNSP. The full-length CDR3 reads as CAIMRQTDNSPLHF.

Regarding this clone: The read ends 3 residues early relative to the CDR3; the germline J gene fills the gap. The chain joins TRBV6-2 or TRBV6-3 to TRBJ1-2, with 7 positions matching TRBD1. Germline loops: CDR1 MNHEY, CDR2 SVGEGT. The CDR3 has 14 amino acids. This CDR3 is CASSYSRQGPGYTF. CDR3 DNA, as far as it was read: TGTGCCAGCAGTTACTCGCGACAGGGCCCAGGC.

Note on this clone: The CDR3 is cut off 3 residues early in the read; its end comes from the germline J gene. The rearrangement uses TRBV6-1 and TRBJ2-2, with D perhaps TRBD2 (7 bases). The CDR3 loop spans 16 amino acids. CDR1 is MNHNS, CDR2 SASEGT, per germline. Trimming shortened V by 0 bases and J by 4 bases, and 12 bases separated the two germline ends. CDR3 DNA, as far as it was read: TGTGCCAGCAGTGAAGCGGGGGGGCGGGGCACCGGGGAG. Amino acids: CASSEAGGRGTGE. The full CDR3 is CASSEAGGRGTGELFF.

As regards this clone: From the germline J gene comes the end of the CDR3, since the read stops 3 residues before it. This chain joins TRBV2 and TRBJ2-2; D possibly matches TRBD1 or TRBD2 (5 bases each). Germline CDR1 SNHLY, CDR2 FYNNEI. CDR3 size: 14 residues. CDR3 bases read: TGTGCCAGCAGTCAGGGTCTACCCGAGGGAAAG. Protein: CASSQGLPEGK. The full CDR3 protein reads CASSQGLPEGKLFF. The variable domain in full, completed from reference TRBV2 and TRBJ2-2, reads EPEVTQTPSHQVTQMGQEVILRCVPISNHLYFYWYRQILGQKVEFLVSFYNNEISEKSEIFDDQFSVERPDGSNFTLKIRSTKLEDSAMYFCASSQGLPEGKLFFGEGSRLTVL.

Points on this clone: The read falls 3 residues short of the CDR3 end, and the missing part is taken from the germline J gene. The chain links TRBV5-4 to TRBJ2-3; the match to TRBD2 covers 11 bases. The V and J ends lost 4 bases and 3 bases, in that order; junction bases with no gene match: 7. The CDR3 sequence is 16 residues long. Germline V gene lookup returns CDR1 SGHNT and CDR2 YYREEE (reference sequence). CDR3 bases read: TGTGCCAGCAGCATTTTAGCGGGAGGGGAAACAGATACG. Protein: CASSILAGGETDT. The full CDR3 sequence reads CASSILAGGETDTQYF. Variable domain in full (rest from reference TRBV5-4 and TRBJ2-3): ETGVTQSPTHLIKTRGQQVTLRCSSQSGHNTVSWYQQALGQGPQFIFQYYREEENGRGNFPPRFSGLQFPNYSSELNVNALELDDSALYLCASSILAGGETDTQYFGPGTRLTVL.

Of note for this clone: The read falls 3 residues short of the CDR3 end, and the missing part is taken from the germline J gene. The chain couples TRBV5-1 to TRBJ2-1; a weak D match, TRBD1 (6 bases). Trimming took 0 bases from V and 8 from J, leaving 12 bases between them. This CDR3 comprises 14 residues. CDR1 is SGHRS and CDR2 is YFSETQ in the germline V gene. CDR3 sequence reads: CASSLEGVTYEQFF. The covered CDR3 bases are TGCGCCAGCAGCTTGGAGGGGGTAACGTATGAG.

With respect to this clone: One end of the junction is discordant with germline, which a read error may explain. The CDR3 extends 3 residues past the end of the read, so its final part is completed from the germline J gene. This sample includes further DNA sequences coding for the same CDR3. This chain connects TRBV5-1 to TRBJ1-3; D is perhaps TRBD1 (5 bases). Germline CDR1 SGHRS, CDR2 YFSETQ. The CDR3 consists of 18 residues. This CDR3 reads CASSLRSPQDHSGNTIYF. The CDR3 DNA, read in part, is TGCGCCAGCAGCTTACGGTCCCCACAGGATCACTCTGGAAACACA.

The CDR3 region is CASSPRGLSQPQHF. CDR3 bases read: TGCGCCAGCAGCCCCAGGGGGCTCAGTCAGCCC. The chain joins TRBV4-1 to TRBJ1-5; 8 positions agree with TRBD1. Coverage ceases 3 residues before the CDR3 finishes, and the germline J gene fills in the end. Trimming at V came to 4 bases and at J to 6 bases, leaving 5 bases not matched to a gene. The CDR3 sequence is 14 residues long. Germline V lookup: CDR1 MGHRA, CDR2 YSYEKL.

About this clone itself: The read stops 3 residues short of the end of the CDR3; the missing end is completed from the germline J gene. This chain uses TRBV5-4 with TRBJ2-5, with D perhaps matching TRBD2 (6 bases). Deletions cut 0 bases from V and 4 bases from J, with 10 bases between. CDR3 size: 14 residues. Germline loops: CDR1 SGHNT, CDR2 YYREEE (reference sequence). The covered CDR3 bases are TGTGCCAGCAGCTTGGGGACTACAAGAGAGACC. Its protein product is CASSLGTTRET. The entire CDR3 protein reads CASSLGTTRETQYF.

Regarding this clone: Read sequence stops 3 residues before the CDR3 end, and the germline J gene provides the missing end. The chain uses TRBV7-6 and TRBJ2-3, with 7 bases aligning to TRBD1. Germline values: CDR1 SGHVS, CDR2 FNYEAQ. The CDR3 totals 13 residues. CDR3 DNA (partial): TGTGCCAGCAGCCAGGGGGACCAAGAGACG. As protein: CASSQGDQET. The full CDR3 sequence reads CASSQGDQETQYF.

As to this clone: The read comes to an end 3 residues before the CDR3 does, leaving the germline J gene to fill in the end. The chain recombines TRBV2 with TRBJ2-3, with TRBD1 matching 7 bases. This CDR3 comprises 14 residues. J gave up 3 bases and V 8 bases, and 8 bases lay outside the gene matches. Germline values: CDR1 SNHLY, CDR2 FYNNEI. CDR3 bases read: TGTGCCAGCGCCGACCCCAGGGGGACAGATACG. Translated: CASADPRGTDT. The full CDR3 reads CASADPRGTDTQYF.

A note on this clone: The read finishes 3 residues shy of the CDR3 end, and the germline J gene is used to complete it. This chain connects TRBV13 to TRBJ2-3; 11 positions agree with TRBD2. V dropped 6 bases and J dropped 5; count of bases not matched to a gene: 7. The CDR3 is 15 residues long. The germline V gene has CDR1 PRHDT and CDR2 FYEKMQ (reference sequence). The CDR3 is CASRAGLAGGDTQYF. The sequenced CDR3 bases are TGTGCCAGCAGAGCGGGGCTAGCGGGAGGAGATACG.

A note on this clone: The CDR3 end lies 3 residues beyond the end of the read and is filled in from the germline J gene. This rearrangement joins TRBV28 to TRBJ2-1, with TRBD1 identical over 8 bases. The CDR3 contains 16 residues. The V gene's germline CDR1 is MDHEN and CDR2 SYDVKM. J gave up 3 bases and V 3 bases, and 7 bases lay outside the gene matches. The sequenced CDR3 bases are TGTGCCAGCAGTTTTTTCTTCAGGGGGCACTACAATGAG. It yields the protein CASSFFFRGHYNE. The full CDR3 sequence reads CASSFFFRGHYNEQFF.

As regards this clone: The read finishes 3 residues shy of the CDR3 end, and the germline J gene is used to complete it. The chain recombines TRBV20-1 with TRBJ2-3; D is ambiguous. Germline V CDR1 and CDR2: DFQATT, SNEGSKA (reference sequence). The CDR3 length is 10 residues. Partial CDR3 DNA: TGCAGTGCTAACAAAGAGACG. Protein product: CSANKET. The full-length CDR3 reads as CSANKETQYF.

Concerning this clone itself: The read ends 3 residues before the CDR3 terminus; that terminus is restored from the germline J gene. The chain uses TRBV20-1 and TRBJ2-3; the match to TRBD1 covers 7 bases. The germline gives CDR1 DFQATT, CDR2 SNEGSKA (reference sequence). The length of the CDR3 is 14 residues. J lost 1 base, V lost 4 bases, and 5 bases had no gene match. The DNA read from the CDR3 is TGCAGTGCTAAATGGACAGGTGGCACAGATACG. Its protein product is CSAKWTGGTDT. The whole CDR3 protein reads CSAKWTGGTDTQYF.

A remark on this clone: The CDR3 extends 3 residues past the end of the read, so its final part is completed from the germline J gene. The genes are TRBV7-3 and TRBJ2-3, with D hard to call. Germline values: CDR1 SGHTA, CDR2 FQGTGA. The V and J ends lost 2 bases and 4 bases respectively, with 7 bases between them. CDR3 length: 13 amino acids. CDR3 DNA, as far as it was read: TGTGCCAGCAGCTTATTTCCGGCAGATACG. This gives the protein CASSLFPADT. The CDR3 as a whole reads CASSLFPADTQYF.

Comments on this clone: The read terminates 3 residues before the CDR3 end, so the remaining end is supplied by the germline J gene. The chain recombines TRBV9 with TRBJ2-3, with 15 bases aligning to TRBD2. Germline loops: CDR1 SGDLS, CDR2 YYNGEE. This CDR3 has 19 residues. Losses at the gene ends were 2 bases for V and 1 base for J; bases not matched to a gene: 8. Incomplete CDR3 DNA: TGTGCCAGCAGCGTCTTCGGACTAGCGGGAGGGATAGGCACAGATACG. Amino acids: CASSVFGLAGGIGTDT. The CDR3 reads in full as CASSVFGLAGGIGTDTQYF.